A selection of T cell receptor beta chains follows, all from one sample in a study of metastatic and nonmetastatic thyroid tumors. MiXCR was used by TCRdb to re-call the PCR reads. Of 30,000 to 45,000 clones in the sample, roughly 20% were seen once. Sequencing was carried out using blood. These receptors were collected from a female donor with papillary thyroid cancer or a benign thyroid nodule (not recorded which). Some clones in this sample may be carry-over from other donors' samples. Both conserved end residues are part of each CDR3. D genes are given only for firm matches. Only some rows state a clone size, as once, few, many or a class for expanded clones.

V gene	D gene	J gene	clone size	CDR3 protein	CDR3 DNA
TRBV5-1	TRBD1	TRBJ2-7	-	CASSLAQGAHEQYF	TGCGCCAGCAGCCTGGCTCAGGGGGCGCACGAGCAGTACTTC
TRBV20-1	-	TRBJ2-1	-	CSAGSLRGYNEQFF	TGCAGTGCTGGTTCTCTACGGGGGTACAATGAGCAGTTCTTC
TRBV10-3	-	TRBJ1-6	-	CAATSGDSPLHF	TGTGCCGCTACCTCGGGCGATTCACCCCTCCACTTT
TRBV19	TRBD1	TRBJ2-7	-	CASSIDGQGSTSYDQYF	TGTGCCAGTAGTATAGACGGACAGGGCTCGACCTCCTACGATCAGTACTTC
TRBV5-1	-	TRBJ1-4	-	CASSLTGGKEKLFF	TGCGCCAGCAGCTTGACAGGTGGTAAGGAAAAACTGTTTTTT
TRBV4-1	-	TRBJ1-3	many	CASSQDKLSPTIGNTIYF	TGCGCCAGCAGCCAAGATAAGCTGTCTCCAACCATCGGAAACACCATATATTTT
TRBV12-5	-	TRBJ2-7	many	CASVHGYEQYF	TGTGCTAGTGTACACGGCTACGAGCAGTACTTC
TRBV7-2	-	TRBJ2-2	few	CASSLSYRANTGELFF	TGTGCCAGCAGCTTATCGTACAGGGCGAACACCGGGGAGCTGTTTTTT
TRBV12-3/TRBV12-4	TRBD1	TRBJ2-7	medium-sized	CASSLGQGPYEQYF	TGTGCCAGCAGTTTGGGACAGGGGCCCTACGAGCAGTACTTC
TRBV2	-	TRBJ1-5	many	CASSDSFNQPQHF	TGTGCCAGCAGCGACAGCTTCAATCAGCCCCAGCATTTT
TRBV20-1	-	TRBJ2-1	once	CSADANEQFF	TGCAGTGCTGACGCCAATGAGCAGTTCTTC
TRBV7-3	-	TRBJ1-1	many	CASSPTGYTEAFF	TGTGCCAGCAGTCCTACAGGGTACACTGAAGCTTTCTTT
TRBV9	TRBD1	TRBJ2-5	many	CASSALTGIFETQYF	TGTGCCAGCAGCGCATTGACAGGGATATTTGAGACCCAGTACTTC
TRBV4-1	-	TRBJ2-7	many	CASAKGTSYEQYF	TGCGCCAGTGCGAAGGGGACGAGCTACGAGCAGTACTTC
TRBV2	TRBD2	TRBJ2-3	many	CASSEGGRSSTDTQYF	TGTGCCAGCAGTGAAGGCGGGAGGTCTAGCACAGATACGCAGTATTTT
TRBV2	TRBD2	TRBJ2-1	few	CASSKLAGGMDEQFF	TGTGCCAGCAGCAAACTAGCGGGAGGGATGGATGAGCAGTTCTTC
TRBV11-2	-	TRBJ2-7	many	CASSLGGTVYEQYF	TGTGCCAGCAGCTTGGGCGGGACAGTTTACGAGCAGTACTTC
TRBV30	TRBD1	TRBJ1-2	many	CAWSPGTGFFYGYTF	TGTGCCTGGAGTCCCGGGACAGGGTTTTTTTATGGCTACACCTTC
TRBV6-1	TRBD1	TRBJ2-7	many	CASNLRDRVNEQYF	TGTGCCAGCAACCTGCGGGACAGGGTGAACGAGCAGTACTTC
TRBV6-1	TRBD2	TRBJ2-7	-	CASSSGGLADEQYF	TGTGCCAGCAGCTCTGGGGGACTAGCCGACGAGCAGTACTTC
TRBV20-1	-	TRBJ2-5	many	CSARGSQETQYF	TGCAGTGCGCGGGGATCTCAAGAGACCCAGTACTTC
TRBV12-3/TRBV12-4	TRBD2	TRBJ2-1	many	CASSLRESSYNEQFF	TGTGCCAGCAGTTTGCGGGAGAGCTCCTACAATGAGCAGTTCTTC
TRBV11-2	-	TRBJ1-4	-	CASSQGTTNEKLFF	TGTGCCAGCAGCCAGGGGACTACTAATGAAAAACTGTTTTTT
TRBV3-1	TRBD1	TRBJ2-7	many	CASSQAGQGAYEQYF	TGTGCCAGCAGCCAAGCCGGACAGGGCGCATACGAGCAGTACTTC
TRBV6-2/TRBV6-3	TRBD1	TRBJ1-5	once	CASSYDRDGGLLNSNQPQHF	TGTGCCAGCAGTTACGACAGGGATGGGGGCCTATTAAATAGCAATCAGCCCCAGCATTTT
TRBV11-2	-	TRBJ2-3	-	CASSSGTPSTDTQYF	TGTGCCAGCAGCTCCGGGACACCTAGCACAGATACGCAGTATTTT
TRBV5-1	-	TRBJ1-2	-	CASSLSAGQDGYTF	TGCGCCAGCAGCTTGTCGGCGGGGCAGGATGGCTACACCTTC
TRBV3-1	-	TRBJ2-2	many	CASSHELSSEPNTGELFF	TGTGCCAGCAGCCACGAGCTTTCTAGCGAGCCGAACACCGGGGAGCTGTTTTTT
TRBV6-1	-	TRBJ2-2	few	CASSAGTGELFF	TGTGCCAGCAGTGCGGGGACAGGGGAGCTGTTTTTT
TRBV24-1	TRBD2	TRBJ2-3	-	CATSDPSGKGGDTQYF	TGTGCCACCAGTGACCCTAGCGGGAAAGGTGGGGATACGCAGTATTTT
TRBV3-1	-	TRBJ1-6	many	CASSQEKQGTNSPLHF	TGTGCCAGCAGCCAAGAAAAACAGGGTACCAATTCACCCCTCCACTTT
TRBV30	-	TRBJ2-3	-	CAWIPGGTDTQYF	TGTGCCTGGATTCCCGGGGGCACAGATACGCAGTATTTT
TRBV20-1	TRBD1	TRBJ1-2	-	CSARVGQGGNYGYTF	TGCAGTGCTAGAGTAGGGCAGGGGGGCAACTATGGCTACACCTTC
TRBV28	-	TRBJ2-4	many	CASSFVDLAKNIQYF	TGTGCCAGCAGTTTCGTAGATCTAGCCAAAAACATTCAGTACTTC
TRBV6-1	TRBD2	TRBJ2-7	medium-sized	CASSEVAGGPGEQYF	TGTGCCAGCAGTGAAGTGGCGGGAGGGCCGGGGGAGCAGTACTTC
TRBV20-1	-	TRBJ2-7	-	CSARDLLSRDYEQYF	TGCAGTGCTAGAGATCTCCTGTCAAGAGACTACGAGCAGTACTTC
TRBV5-1	-	TRBJ1-1	-	CASSLNLRDTEAFF	TGCGCCAGCAGCTTGAACTTACGGGATACTGAAGCTTTCTTT
TRBV27	-	TRBJ2-1	many	CASSPDWGSYNEQFF	TGTGCCAGCAGTCCGGACTGGGGTTCCTACAATGAGCAGTTCTTC
TRBV15	-	TRBJ1-1	few	CATSRDFGAANTEAFF	TGTGCCACCAGCAGGGACTTCGGGGCGGCTAACACTGAAGCTTTCTTT